This TCR beta chain was identified in a study of blood T cell repertoires in COVID-19. In the study's own analysis: Quantification of nucleated cells was approximated via reference gene primer amplification. Assay used: immunoSEQ multiplex PCR; TCRdb lists only in-frame clones, some missing. The D gene and trimming were derived from the DNA, and the V and J assignments and clone size from that table. Of approximately 230,000 clones listed, approximately 89% are singletons. V was shortened by 3 bases and J by 3 bases, with 8 bases between the two germline ends. Germline V lookup: CDR1 SGHTA, CDR2 FQGNSA. This CDR3 region has 14 residues.

The sequencing sample was made of peripheral blood. The sequence was obtained from a woman aged 25 to 39 with COVID-19, enrolled during active disease. The rearrangement uses TRBV7-2 and TRBJ1-4; weak D call: TRBD1 (6 bases). CDR3 amino acids: CASSLNRANEKLFF. For the CDR3, the DNA is TGTGCCAGCAGCTTGAACAGGGCTAATGAAAAACTGTTTTTT.